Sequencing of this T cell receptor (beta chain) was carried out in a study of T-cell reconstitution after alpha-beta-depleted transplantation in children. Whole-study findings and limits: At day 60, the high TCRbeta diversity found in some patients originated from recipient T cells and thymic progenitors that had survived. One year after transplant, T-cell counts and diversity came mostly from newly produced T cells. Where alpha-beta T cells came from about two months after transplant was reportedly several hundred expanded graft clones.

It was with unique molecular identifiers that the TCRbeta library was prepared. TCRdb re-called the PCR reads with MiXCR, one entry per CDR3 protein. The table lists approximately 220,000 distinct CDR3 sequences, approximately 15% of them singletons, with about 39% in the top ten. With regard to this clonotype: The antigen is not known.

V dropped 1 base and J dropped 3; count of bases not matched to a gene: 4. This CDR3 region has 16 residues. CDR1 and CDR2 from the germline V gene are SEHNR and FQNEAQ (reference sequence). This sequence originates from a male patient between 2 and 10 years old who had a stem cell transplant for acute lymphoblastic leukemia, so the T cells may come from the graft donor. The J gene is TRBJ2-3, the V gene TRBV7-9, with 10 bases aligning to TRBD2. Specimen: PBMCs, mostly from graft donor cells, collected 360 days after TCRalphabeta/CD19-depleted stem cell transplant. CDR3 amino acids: CASSLVGSGRTDTQYF. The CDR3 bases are TGTGCCAGCAGCTTAGTGGGTAGCGGGAGGACAGATACGCAGTATTTT.